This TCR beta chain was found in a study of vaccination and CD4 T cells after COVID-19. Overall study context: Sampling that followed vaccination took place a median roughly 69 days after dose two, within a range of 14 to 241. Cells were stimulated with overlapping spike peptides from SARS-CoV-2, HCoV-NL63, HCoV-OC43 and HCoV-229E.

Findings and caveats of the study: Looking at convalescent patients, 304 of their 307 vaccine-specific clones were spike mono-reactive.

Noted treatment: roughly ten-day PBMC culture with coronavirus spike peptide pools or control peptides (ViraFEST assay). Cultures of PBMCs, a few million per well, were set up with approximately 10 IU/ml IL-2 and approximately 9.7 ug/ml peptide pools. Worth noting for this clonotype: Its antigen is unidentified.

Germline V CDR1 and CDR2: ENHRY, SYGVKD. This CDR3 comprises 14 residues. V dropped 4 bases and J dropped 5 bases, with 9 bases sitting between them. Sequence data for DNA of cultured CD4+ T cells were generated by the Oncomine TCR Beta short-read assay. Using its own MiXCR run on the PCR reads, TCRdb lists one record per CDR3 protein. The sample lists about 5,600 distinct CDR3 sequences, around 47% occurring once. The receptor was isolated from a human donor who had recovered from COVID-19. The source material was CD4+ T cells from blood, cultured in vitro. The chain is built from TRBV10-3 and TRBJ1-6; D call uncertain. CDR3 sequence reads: CAISGNADNSPLHF. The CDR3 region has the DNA TGTGCCATCAGTGGCAACGCGGATAATTCACCCCTCCACTTT.